This T cell receptor beta chain was identified during a study of cytomegalovirus exposure and HLA in healthy donors listed by TCRdb under 2017. Describing the broader study: In an earlier analysis of approximately 640 of the donors, 250 to 350 Gb of sequence data and approximately 120 million unique TCR beta sequences from about 179 million T cells were reported. Typing coverage varied by locus: about 629-640 donors for A, B, C, DRB1 and DQB1; roughly 500 for DQA1; more than 600 for DPA1; approximately 490 for DPB1. An early release covering roughly 580 HLA-typed donors comprised approximately 290 gigabases of sequencing data and tens of millions of unique TCR sequences. To decide whether each TCR beta V gene segment behaved as functional or pseudogenic, an earlier analysis of approximately 590 of the donors relied on high-throughput TCR beta sequencing. Of the roughly 400 genotyped donors, roughly 80% fell in the genetic ancestry cluster associated with self-reported Caucasian donors. Donor age, sex, ethnicity and CMV serostatus were collected together with the repertoire data. Four to six DR-DQ haplotypes were handled as single units for association and clustering, since linkage in the cohort was strong. Along with the roughly 610-subject first cohort, a separate validation cohort of about 110 different subjects was used. Every discovery cohort repertoire had been produced on one sequencing platform. The study was designed to test whether signatures of past pathogen exposure could be identified by cataloging public T cell receptors. A later analysis re-examined previously published TCR beta repertoires from just over 650 donors and added high-resolution HLA genotyping to investigate patterns of TCR occurrence. Both class I and class II loci were covered by HLA typing, at four-digit resolution. A later genetic analysis took genome-wide SNP genotypes for about three fifths of the roughly 670 donors and used that subset as a discovery cohort. The T cell repertoires of some 700 subjects were profiled by immunosequencing and related to cytomegalovirus serostatus. Across under 500 genotyped donors of the cohort, an average of about 220,000 unique TCR beta nucleotide sequences per donor were sequenced, and 15% to 20% of those sequences were non-productive. The later analysis used no new phenotypic data to find candidate immune exposures, relying instead on TCR beta sequences and their occurrence across donors. To predict cytomegalovirus infection status, the study brought together high-throughput TCR immunosequencing, statistical association of individual TCRs with disease status, and machine learning. What the work shows at the level of the full study, not this receptor alone: A later analysis reported that several top co-occurrence clusters appeared linked to parvovirus B19, influenza, CMV and Epstein-Barr virus. In an earlier analysis of around 600 of the donors, most TCR beta V segments were observed in productive rearrangements about 87% or about 30% of the time, broadly matching IMGT annotations. Across donors, most TCR sequences were observed very rarely, whereas some public TCRs were present in many individuals. In a later analysis, TCR association rates were found to vary across HLA loci, with the most associated TCRs seen for DRB1 alleles and the fewest for HLA-C alleles. In a later analysis, HLA-associated TCR beta chains were found to be more clonally expanded and to have lower generation probabilities than equally common non-associated chains. Because some donors lacked HLA typing at each locus, the association tests relied only on the typed subset. The cohort was sequenced for TCR beta chains only, and without alpha or paired-chain data the features that could be detected were limited. Because counts were too low, some 17 rarely observed V segments, including chromosome 9 orphons, were left out of the earlier analysis of several hundred of the donors. The only immune exposure information available for the cohort was CMV serostatus. A further reported finding was that TCR beta sequences accurately predicted the HLA-A and HLA-B alleles for most subjects in the first cohort. The presence/absence analyses assumed that sequencing depth was roughly uniform across donors, and that assumption may not be true. According to a later analysis, most CMV-associated TCR beta chains appeared to be HLA-restricted, and the HLA associations seemed to be driven largely by CMV exposure. An association between a missense DCLRE1C variant and V-gene and J-gene trimming of TCR beta chains was found in a later genetic analysis and replicated in an independent cohort. At a false discovery rate of 0.05, a later analysis linked 16,951 TCR beta sequences to specific HLA alleles. A cluster of highly shared sequence variants was judged likely to represent a technical artifact of the sequencing pipeline. Correlated functional status among segregating V segments might reflect linkage disequilibrium, but an unknown experimental factor could not be ruled out. A later genetic analysis reported fewer N-insertions in productive TCRs among donors in an Asian-associated ancestry cluster than the roughly 700-donor mean. It was suggested by the authors that the approach could potentially be generalized to other disease states and immunological phenotypes. When HLA alleles, especially DR and DQ, strongly co-occurred, attributing TCR associations to individual alleles was difficult. Cytomegalovirus status was reported to be diagnosed by the classifier with high specificity and sensitivity in both the original and validation cohorts. In vitro tests confirmed that a few of the cytomegalovirus-associated TCR beta chains recognize cytomegalovirus antigens. The study gave a list of under 200 TCR beta chains associated with cytomegalovirus.

Receptor amplification or capture employed the immunoSEQ multiplex PCR assay. For the multiplex PCR, a mixture combining 60 forward primers for TCR Vbeta segments and 13 reverse primers for TCR Jbeta segments was used. Amplification of the CDR3 region of rearranged TCR beta genes was performed with a multiplex PCR assay on genomic DNA. The amplified TCR beta libraries were sequenced on the Illumina HiSeq System as 87-base-pair reads. On the study's bioinformatics: In a later analysis, some 80 million unique TCR beta chains were counted across the 500 to 850 repertoires, and approximately 11 million of these chains were shared by at least two donors. Raw reads were error-corrected and collapsed into unique sequences with a nearest-neighbor algorithm that merged closely related sequences to remove PCR and sequencing errors. Alignment of CDR3 sequences to IMGT reference sequences was used to assign V, D and J gene segments. For a sequence to be retained, at least a six-nucleotide match to both a V gene segment and a J gene segment was required. Rearrangements were called productive when the CDR3 lacked stop codons and stayed in frame with V and J; all others were non-productive. CDR3 was defined by IMGT convention, running from the second conserved V-encoded cysteine to the conserved J-encoded phenylalanine. The earlier analysis of approximately 500 of the donors excluded sequences that lacked an unambiguous match to a single V gene segment. In an earlier analysis of about 590 of the donors, a V segment was called functional when productive rearrangements were above 56.7%, and segregating when the standard deviation between donors exceeded 5%. A statistical classification framework was built to diagnose cytomegalovirus status from the catalog of TCR beta chain sequences. V and J gene assignment, in a later analysis, came from comparing TCR nucleotide sequences with IMGT/GENE-DB human TR gene sequences. A later analysis assigned CDR3 sequences and most-parsimonious VDJ recombination scenarios with the TCRdist pipeline. In a later analysis, each TCR beta chain was defined by its CDR3 amino acid sequence together with its V-gene family, and reads without a unique V-gene family were excluded. In a later analysis, a few hundred highly shared, low-generation-probability nucleotide sequences were removed to address suspected cross-contamination and a sequencing artifact. In a later analysis, a clonal expansion index was calculated for each public chain from normalized within-repertoire ranks of inferred template counts. A later analysis computed generation probabilities with a VDJ recombination model fitted to out-of-frame rearrangements, and checked the results against IGoR. Hypergeometric tests were used in a later analysis to score TCR-TCR, TCR-HLA and TCR-CMV co-occurrence, with a repertoire-size bias correction applied to the TCR pairs. To estimate false discovery rates, a later analysis permuted the HLA or CMV assignments 20 times. A later analysis grouped co-occurring TCRs with DBSCAN, adding TCRdist sequence similarity when clustering within HLA-allele-positive subsets. Repertoires with fewer than 30,000 or more than 120,000 public chains were left out of co-occurrence clustering, as were roughly five repertoires with anomalous nucleotide sharing. Held by TCRdb, this immuneACCESS table contains in-frame sequences only and omits some clones. Under half of the omission traces to an unresolved V gene where checked; the cause of the rest is unknown. V, J and clone size are those of that table, while D and trimming were read from the DNA. This sample's table has entries for approximately 120,000 clones. Roughly 1% of the sample is in the top ten clones.

About this clone itself: The antigen this receptor binds is unknown.

The cohort comprised 670 or so healthy bone marrow donors. At the time of sampling, all cohort members were nominally healthy, though unrecorded immune exposures were likely present. The donor tested CMV seronegative and was one of the 352 seronegative cohort members. Every donor gave a peripheral blood sample, and the peripheral blood mononuclear cells from that sample were used for TCR beta sequencing. Genomic DNA extraction from the blood cell samples was performed with the Qiagen DNeasy Blood Extraction Kit. Sequencing used PBMCs. This receptor was obtained from a man aged 18 to 35 in good health and CMV-seronegative.

Here is the DNA: TGTGCCTGGAGTGTGGGTATGGGACAGCACACTGAAGCTTTCTTT. This translates into CAWSVGMGQHTEAFF. The rearrangement combines TRBV30 with TRBJ1-1; 7 central nucleotides agree with TRBD1. V lost 0 bases and J lost 3 bases, and the count of bases not matched to a germline gene is 7. The CDR3 spans 15 residues, from the cysteine through the phenylalanine. The only DNA kept is the CDR3, 45 bases in frame from the first base. CDR1 and CDR2 (GTSNPN, SVGIG) derive from the germline V gene (reference sequence).